This T cell receptor (beta chain) was recorded in a study of CD8 T cells in ankylosing spondylitis. The study, taken as a whole, reports: It was reported that disease-linked clones were significantly enriched in matched ankylosing spondylitis synovial fluid. Previously reported in reactive arthritis synovial fluid and blood were some of the motif variants. A TCR beta motif made of fewer than ten highly homologous variants seemed typical of ankylosing spondylitis blood.

Quantitative molecular-barcoded 5'-RACE generated the TCR beta libraries. TCRdb independently ran MiXCR on the 5' RACE reads; one entry per CDR3 protein. The sample yields about 540,000 distinct CDR3 sequences, about an eighth seen once. This clonotype was seen many times. Its antigen remains unknown. This sequence originates from a male donor with ankylosing spondylitis. Sequencing used blood, either unsorted or a sorted T cell fraction (not recorded which).

CDR3 in amino acids: CASSRREEETQYF. CDR3 nucleotides: TGTGCCAGCAGCCGCAGGGAGGAGGAGACCCAGTACTTC. J is TRBJ2-5 and V is TRBV7-9; possibly TRBD2 for D (6 bases). Trimming removed 5 bases from V and 5 bases from J, with 12 bases in between. Germline V gene sequence: CDR1 SEHNR, CDR2 FQNEAQ (reference sequence). The CDR3 extends over 13 amino acids. Complete variable domain (other parts from reference TRBV7-9 and TRBJ2-5): DTGVSQNPRHKITKRGQNVTFRCDPISEHNRLYWYRQTLGQGPEFLTYFQNEAQLEKSRLLSDRFSAERPKGSFSTLEIQRTEQGDSAMYLCASSRREEETQYFGPGTRLLVL.